Shown below are 18 T cell receptor beta chains from a single sample sequenced in a study of low-dose radiotherapy and immunotherapy resistance in tumors. As to time point: after trial treatment. Documented treatment: LDRT plus nivolumab, ipilimumab, low-dose cyclophosphamide and aspirin (RACIN trial). Alpha- and beta-chain coverage of first-strand cDNA came from TRAV- and TRBV-specific primers. Amplification, which lasted approximately 20 PCR cycles, used a constant-region primer and V-primer adapter to amplify TCRs. One entry per CDR3 protein, called by TCRdb with MiXCR from the reads. The data show more than 70,000 distinct CDR3 sequences, with approximately 22% seen just once and 9.5% to 15% held by the top ten. Sequenced here: PBMCs, sampled after low-dose radiotherapy plus immunotherapy. Every receptor here comes from a female donor with ovarian cancer.

The table lists this clonotype with many counts. This chain joins TRBV5-4 and TRBJ1-4, with D unresolved. Germline-derived CDR1 and CDR2 are SGHNT and YYREEE (reference sequence). V shed 0 bases and J shed 0 bases, with 6 bases lying between them. CDR3 length: 15 amino acids. The CDR3 region is CASSLDFATNEKLFF. In DNA form, the CDR3 reads TGTGCCAGCAGCTTGGATTTTGCAACTAATGAAAAACTGTTTTTT.

This clonotype came up many times. The genes are TRBV5-5 and TRBJ1-1, with D hard to call. Germline assignment: CDR1 SGHKS and CDR2 YYEKEE (reference sequence). CDR3 length equals 12 residues. V lost 0 bases and J lost 6, with 6 bases in between. Here the CDR3 DNA reads TGTGCCAGCAGCTTGGCCTACGCTGAAGCTTTCTTT. It is translated as CASSLAYAEAFF.

This clonotype has more than one count but fewer than ten. The chain combines TRBV28 with TRBJ1-2; D is possibly TRBD1 (6 bases). Trimming cost V 7 bases and J 6 bases, with 18 bases left between them. Germline CDR1 reads MDHEN; CDR2 reads SYDVKM. The CDR3 length is 14 residues. CDR3 protein: CASKLGGAWDGYTF. The DNA for the CDR3 is TGTGCCAGCAAATTGGGGGGCGCCTGGGATGGCTACACCTTC.

The chain is built from TRBV28 and TRBJ1-6; D unclear. Looked up from germline, CDR1 is MDHEN and CDR2 is SYDVKM. Trimming removed 6 bases at V and 11 bases at J, with 8 bases between. CDR3 length: 11 residues. As DNA, the CDR3 is TGTGCCAGCAGCCGTATCCCACCCCTCCACTTT. Translated, it gives CASSRIPPLHF.

This sequence joins TRBV19 and TRBJ2-2; 8 bases align to TRBD1. The germline CDR1 and CDR2 sequences are LNHDA and SQIVND (reference sequence). This CDR3 has 15 residues. After removal of 7 bases from V and 0 bases from J, the junction contained 4 bases not matched to a gene. The CDR3 bases are TGTGCCAGTATCAAACAGGGGGCGAACACCGGGGAGCTGTTTTTT. Protein: CASIKQGANTGELFF.

In its sample, this clonotype was seen many times. An end of the junction does not agree with germline; a read error may underlie this. The chain employs TRBV5-1 and TRBJ1-4, with D uncertain. Germline V gene data show CDR1 as SGHRS and CDR2 as YFSETQ. This CDR3 contains 14 residues. The DNA of the CDR3 is TGTGCCAGCAGTTGGACGGCAACTAATGAAAAACTGTTTTTT. Translating it yields CASSWTATNEKLFF.

This clonotype was detected ten times or more. V is TRBV5-1 and J is TRBJ1-2; D is possibly TRBD1 (5 bases). From germline, CDR1 is SGHRS and CDR2 YFSETQ. CDR3 size: 13 residues. Trimming took off 4 bases at V and 5 bases at J, with 12 bases between the two ends. CDR3 DNA: TGCGCCAGCAGCCGGAGGGGAAGTTATGGCTACACCTTC. It translates to CASSRRGSYGYTF.

In this sample, this clonotype turned up many times. J is TRBJ2-6 and V is TRBV20-1; D is perhaps TRBD1 (5 bases). CDR3 length: 15 amino acids. CDR1 and CDR2 from the germline V gene are DFQATT and SNEGSKA (reference sequence). The V end lost 1 base, the J end lost 5 bases, and 12 bases lay between the germline ends. CDR3 DNA sequence: TGCAGTGCTAGAGGGGGCAGATTCTGGGCCAACGTCCTGACTTTC. This sequence encodes CSARGGRFWANVLTF.

The sample holds a few counts of this clonotype. The rearrangement uses TRBV6-2 or TRBV6-3 and TRBJ1-4; D is possibly TRBD1 (5 bases). Germline CDR1 MNHEY, CDR2 SVGEGT. The V end lost 6 bases, the J end lost 0 bases, and 14 bases lay between the germline ends. The CDR3 is made up of 16 amino acids. CDR3 in amino acids: CASRAEGRATNEKLFF. CDR3 DNA sequence: TGTGCCAGCAGAGCGGAGGGGAGGGCAACTAATGAAAAACTGTTTTTT.

This clonotype has ten or more counts. V is TRBV7-2 and J is TRBJ1-3; 7 nucleotides line up with TRBD1. CDR3 size: 19 residues. Germline V gene lookup returns CDR1 SGHTA and CDR2 FQGNSA. V dropped 2 bases and J dropped 1; count of bases not matched to a gene: 14. The CDR3 DNA follows: TGTGCCAGCAGCTTAACCCCGCCTCGCGCAGGGGGGTCTGGAAACACCATATATTTT. Amino acids: CASSLTPPRAGGSGNTIYF.

This clonotype has a handful of counts. V gene TRBV28 combines with J gene TRBJ2-2; D is unresolved. CDR1 is MDHEN, CDR2 SYDVKM, per germline. This CDR3 has 12 residues. Trimming took off 4 bases at V and 8 bases at J, with 8 bases between the two ends. The CDR3 sequence: CASSSVSGELFF. CDR3 bases: TGTGCCAGCAGTTCGGTCAGTGGGGAGCTGTTTTTT. Complete variable domain (other parts from reference TRBV28 and TRBJ2-2): DVKVTQSSRYLVKRTGEKVFLECVQDMDHENMFWYRQDPGLGLRLIYFSYDVKMKEKGDIPEGYSVSREKKERFSLILESASTNQTSMYLCASSSVSGELFFGEGSRLTVL.

The J gene is TRBJ2-7, the V gene TRBV6-1, with 8 bases lining up with TRBD2. J gave up 4 bases and V 4 bases, and 9 bases lay outside the gene matches. The CDR3 loop spans 15 amino acids. Germline V gene lookup returns CDR1 MNHNS and CDR2 SASEGT. CDR3 loop: CASSAPSGGGYEQYF. The CDR3 nucleotides are TGTGCCAGCAGTGCCCCCTCGGGGGGGGGTTACGAGCAGTACTTC.

On this clonotype: This sequence is one base from a far larger clone and is likely a read error. The rearrangement links TRBV4-3 to TRBJ2-1; the match to TRBD2 covers 7 bases. Germline loops: CDR1 LGHNA, CDR2 YSLEER. The CDR3 contains 15 residues. Germline trimming cut 1 base from V and 10 bases from J; bases unmatched to any gene: 10. CDR3 sequence reads: CASSQVPSGLYEQFF. In DNA, the CDR3 is TGCGCCAGCAGCCAAGTGCCTAGCGGATTGTACGAGCAGTTCTTC.

This clonotype was picked up many times. The chain joins TRBV15 to TRBJ2-3, with D perhaps TRBD2 (5 bases). With 3 bases removed from V and 3 bases from J, the gap between germline ends came to 16 bases. The germline V gene has CDR1 LNHNV and CDR2 YYDKDF (reference sequence). The CDR3 loop spans 16 amino acids. The CDR3 here is CATSSVPSGGTDTQYF. As DNA, the CDR3 is TGTGCCACCAGCAGCGTCCCCAGCGGAGGTACAGATACGCAGTATTTT.

This clonotype was recorded many times. The CDR3 is CASSVYSNQPQHF. CDR3 DNA: TGTGCCAGCAGCGTATATAGCAATCAGCCCCAGCATTTT. The chain employs TRBV13 and TRBJ1-5; D ambiguous. With 5 bases removed from V and 0 bases from J, the gap between germline ends came to 5 bases. This CDR3 region has 13 residues. Germline CDR1 PRHDT, CDR2 FYEKMQ (reference sequence).

There are many counts of this clonotype. This chain links TRBV5-1 with TRBJ2-3; D uncertain. The CDR3 loop spans 13 amino acids. Germline values: CDR1 SGHRS, CDR2 YFSETQ. Trimming shortened V by 4 bases and J by 0 bases, and 6 bases separated the two germline ends. CDR3 nucleotides: TGCGCCAGCAGCACGGAGAGCACAGATACGCAGTATTTT. The encoded protein is CASSTESTDTQYF.

This clonotype appeared many times. The chain combines TRBV18 with TRBJ1-1, with a weak D call TRBD1 (6 bases). The CDR3 totals 16 residues. V was pared by 3 bases and J by 3 bases, with 17 bases between. Germline values: CDR1 KGHSH, CDR2 LQKENI. The CDR3 DNA is TGTGCCAGCTCACCCAGGACAGCGGTGCGGGACACTGAAGCTTTCTTT. The encoded protein is CASSPRTAVRDTEAFF. The full variable domain, in which reference TRBV18 and TRBJ1-1 provide the parts outside the CDR3, is NAGVMQNPRHLVRRRGQEARLRCSPMKGHSHVYWYRQLPEEGLKFMVYLQKENIIDESGMPKERFSAEFPKEGPSILRIQQVVRGDSAAYFCASSPRTAVRDTEAFFGQGTRLTVV.

This clonotype was found many times. The chain carries TRBV4-3 and TRBJ2-2; 8 bases are shared with TRBD2. The J segment lost 7 bases and the V segment lost 0 bases, leaving 7 bases of the junction unmatched. The CDR3 is made up of 16 amino acids. The germline CDR1 and CDR2 sequences are LGHNA and YSLEER. CDR3: CASSQDLAGGNGELFF. For the CDR3, the DNA is TGCGCCAGCAGCCAAGATCTGGCGGGAGGAAACGGGGAGCTGTTTTTT.